This T cell receptor (beta chain) was sequenced during a study of shared clonotypes between healthy human individuals. Study summary: A few men and a couple of women, aged 18 to 49, were donors. Each donor's CD8 memory used one plate, CD8 naive two, each CD4 subset three. Study findings and constraints: The authors sampled blood alone, and tissue repertoires likely differ.

Measured with immunoSEQ multiplex PCR; TCRdb has only the in-frame clones, and not every one. Here the sample spans approximately 980,000 clones, approximately 80% being singletons. This CDR3 region has 13 residues. The germline V gene encodes CDR1 MNHNY and CDR2 SVGAGI (reference sequence). V shed 6 bases and J shed 3 bases, with 8 bases lying between them. Those who donated were healthy HIV-negative adults, with no recent acute infections or vaccinations reported. A few counts support this clone. Antigen unknown. The specimen sequenced was memory CD4+ T cells sorted from blood. The subset is: CD45RA-negative fraction. J is TRBJ2-2 and V is TRBV6-6; D uncertain. This TCR was sampled from a man between 18 and 29 years old in good health. CDR3: CASSRDYTGELFF. The CDR3 nucleotides are TGTGCCAGCAGCCGAGACTACACCGGGGAGCTGTTTTTT.